This T cell receptor (beta chain) is drawn from a study of T cells in Graves' hyperthyroidism and ophthalmopathy (dated by TCRdb to about 2019). Regarding the research as a whole: Peripheral blood samples were taken at initial diagnosis, before any treatment was given. A discovery cohort of approximately 97 patients, about 43 with Graves' ophthalmopathy and approximately 60 with stable Graves' hyperthyroidism, was used to find distinguishing TCR V-J signatures. Prospective prediction of ophthalmopathy was tested in an independent validation cohort of approximately 19 hyperthyroidism patients and 17 patients who later progressed to ophthalmopathy. The roughly 94 discovery patients were randomly split 7:3 into training and test sets. In addition, the study compared T-cell repertoires in thyroid tissue and in blood from five to seven Graves' hyperthyroidism patients. Once sampling was done, hyperthyroidism patients were given methimazole at a starting dose of 30 mg daily, whereas ophthalmopathy patients were given high-dose intravenous methylprednisolone. The paper reports TCR Vbeta CDR3 sequencing of 135 peripheral blood samples: some 44 ophthalmopathy, some 80 hyperthyroidism and approximately 17 progressor patients. Study-wide conclusions, independent of this receptor: In validation, the model predicted progression to ophthalmopathy with approximately 70% sensitivity and about 72% specificity, a median of about 6 months before onset. Most expanded thyroid clonotypes (frequency above 0.001) were also detected in blood, suggesting blood repertoires may reflect thyroid immune responses. A model built on a 13 V-J signature distinguished ophthalmopathy from stable hyperthyroidism, reaching over 85% sensitivity and around 81% specificity in cross-validation and 80%/75% in testing. No statistical method was used to fix the sample size in advance, and group allocation was not hidden from the investigators.

TCR beta CDR3 regions were amplified from RNA transcripts. The TCR CDR3 was subjected to a first round of RT-PCR using the HTBI primer set and the Qiagen OneStep RT-PCR kit. Libraries were constructed in a second round of multiplex PCR, after which size selection and purification were carried out. Paired-end sequencing of the libraries was performed with 100 bp reads on an Illumina HiSeq2000. Turning to the authors' computational methods: Raw data were processed with SOAPnuke, discarding reads with adapters, uncalled bases, mean Phred below 15, or no exact constant-primer or identifier match. High-quality paired reads were merged with COPE v1.2.5, and unique nucleotide sequences were defined as clonotypes. Clonotypes were aligned to IMGT TRBV, TRBD and TRBJ reference segments using MiTCR v1.1. The analysis included only V-J combinations with a frequency above 0.0001, which together covered around 99% of the repertoires. A TCS score was defined as the ratio of F50 (clonal expansion) to E x V (chaos), with BLOSUM62-based TCRdist applied between CDR3 peptides within each V-J. Welch's t-statistics and random forest reduced around 520 V-J features to 10 to 15, which were used in a naive Bayes classifier (R e1071). The public reads were run again by TCRdb, first through fastp at Q25 and then through MiXCR, and only productive beta chains were kept. Here each entry gathers all rows of one CDR3 protein and keeps the most common genes and DNA. Here the V and J calls rest on TCRdb's processing, not on the authors' analysis. The sample records hundreds of thousands of distinct CDR3 sequences, about 19% of which are singletons. The biggest ten clones account for over 15% of the sample.

The junction carries 14 bases between V and J, which are trimmed by 2 bases and 4 bases respectively. The germline V gene gives CDR1 as MNHNS and CDR2 as SASEGT. Counted from cysteine to phenylalanine, this CDR3 has 15 amino acids. Of the read, only the CDR3 DNA is kept; its 45 bases are in frame from base 1. On this clonotype itself: What antigen it recognizes has not been identified. Base quality data are lacking; no much larger clone is found one base away.

The hyperthyroidism patients were between 18 and 65 years old and newly diagnosed, with a disease duration of less than 2 months. The study excluded patients with uncontrolled infections, other autoimmune diseases, pregnancy or lactation. Diagnoses relied on clinical symptoms, serum thyroxine and TRAb, thyroid ultrasound and orbital computed tomography. Blood from progressor patients was drawn when they were first diagnosed with hyperthyroidism, before any ophthalmopathy symptoms appeared. Ficoll-Paque density gradient centrifugation was used to isolate PBMCs from around 10 ml of fresh peripheral blood. Progressor patients were defined as those initially diagnosed with Graves' hyperthyroidism in whom ophthalmopathy developed during follow-up. Total RNA was extracted using Trizol reagent, and RNA quality was assessed on an Agilent 2100 Bioanalyzer.

Input material: blood. The chain uses TRBV6-1 and TRBJ1-2; the D gene cannot be resolved reliably. The sequence derives from a woman aged 45-65 years with Graves' hyperthyroidism that later progressed to Graves' ophthalmopathy. The nucleotide sequence is TGTGCCAGCAGTGAAAAACCGGACGGCGTCTATGGCTACACCTTC. This is translated as CASSEKPDGVYGYTF.